A selection of T cell receptor beta chains follows, all from one sample in a study of OX40 agonist ivuxolimab in advanced cancers. The assay was immunoSEQ multiplex PCR, and TCRdb's table has in-frame clones only and misses some. This table has fewer than 50,000 clones, approximately 82% appearing once. The sequencing used CD4+ or CD8+ T cells sorted from blood, collected in a trial of the OX40 agonist ivuxolimab. These receptors were collected from an adult with an advanced solid tumor such as melanoma, head and neck, liver or kidney cancer. CDR3s include the opening cysteine and the closing phenylalanine or tryptophan. D genes are given only for firm matches. Clone size, where shown, is once, few, many, or a class for clones that have expanded.

NA	TRBV5-6	NA	TRBJ1-1	TGTGCCAGCAGCTCCTGGACAGTGATGAACACTGAAGCTTTCTTT	CASSSWTVMNTEAFF
NA	TRBV7-9	TRBD2	TRBJ2-2	TGTGCCAGTAGCGGGGAGAACACCGGGGAGCTGTTTTTT	CASSGENTGELFF
NA	TRBV7-9	TRBD1	TRBJ1-5	TGTGCCAGCAGCTTAGAGCCGGCAGGGGGTCAGCCCCAGCATTTT	CASSLEPAGGQPQHF
few	TRBV5-1	NA	TRBJ2-1	TGCGCCAGCAGCTTGGTGGATGAGCAGTTCTTC	CASSLVDEQFF
NA	TRBV13	NA	TRBJ2-7	TGTGCCAGCAGCTCATCAGGGTCAGGGGCCTACGAGCAGTACTTC	CASSSSGSGAYEQYF
NA	TRBV30	NA	TRBJ1-4	TGTGCCCGGAGTGGCATCGGGAAGGAAAAACTGTTTTTT	CARSGIGKEKLFF
NA	TRBV7-9	TRBD1	TRBJ2-7	TGTGCCAGCAGCATGGACAGGAGTTCCTACGAGCAGTACTTC	CASSMDRSSYEQYF
NA	TRBV11-2	NA	TRBJ2-5	TGTGCCAGCAGCCGGGGACAGCGGGCCCTTGAAGAGACCCAGTACTTC	CASSRGQRALEETQYF
NA	TRBV6-6	NA	TRBJ1-2	TGTGCCAGCAGTTCCGGCCTTAACTATGGCTACACCTTC	CASSSGLNYGYTF
NA	TRBV7-9	NA	TRBJ1-4	TGTGCCAGCTGGGGGGAAGGGGAAAAACTGTTTTTT	CASWGEGEKLFF
NA	TRBV5-5	NA	TRBJ2-4	TGTGCCAGCAGCTTAGGACAGTTAGCCAAAAACATTCAGTACTTC	CASSLGQLAKNIQYF
NA	TRBV4-3	TRBD2	TRBJ2-1	TGCGCCAGCAGCCAAGATCTATCCCTAGCGGGAGCTCAGCAGTTCTTC	CASSQDLSLAGAQQFF
NA	TRBV2	NA	TRBJ1-4	TGTGCCAGCAGTGTATCGATAGGGGCGGGAGCAACTAATGAAAAACTGTTTTTT	CASSVSIGAGATNEKLFF
NA	TRBV27	NA	TRBJ2-3	TGTGCCAGCAAAGGTGAGGGGAACACAGATACGCAGTATTTT	CASKGEGNTDTQYF
NA	TRBV2	NA	TRBJ2-7	TGTGCCAGTATAAGGGGCACCTACGAGCAGTACTTC	CASIRGTYEQYF
NA	TRBV18	TRBD1	TRBJ2-1	TGTGCCAGCTCACGGGGACAGGGGTCTTCGAATGAGCAGTTCTTC	CASSRGQGSSNEQFF
NA	TRBV5-1	TRBD1	TRBJ2-2	TGCGCCAGCAGGGGACAGGGGGCTTCCGGGGAGCTGTTTTTT	CASRGQGASGELFF
NA	TRBV4-1	NA	TRBJ1-5	TGCGCCAGCAGCCAAGCCCGGGGACCCCTGGGGTCTAGCAATCAGCCCCAGCATTTT	CASSQARGPLGSSNQPQHF
NA	TRBV18	NA	TRBJ1-1	TGTGCCAGCTCACCGGTGGGGCGCGGGAATGAAGCTTTCTTT	CASSPVGRGNEAFF
NA	TRBV4-1	NA	TRBJ2-1	TGCGCCAGCAGCCATTTGGTAGCTTGGAATGAGCAGTTCTTC	CASSHLVAWNEQFF